Shown below are 27 T cell receptor beta chains from a single sample sequenced in a study of spatial heterogeneity in lung cancer. Noted time point: blood at routine non-recurrence follow-up after resection. TCRdb recomputed calls from the 5' RACE reads with MiXCR, one row per CDR3 protein. The table has tens of thousands of distinct CDR3 sequences, 5% to 6% seen once; the top ten hold less than 25%. The starting material was PBMCs, obtained at follow-up. All receptors derive from a female donor with early-stage non-small cell lung cancer.

This clonotype was counted ten times or more. The chain is built from TRBV12-3 or TRBV12-4 and TRBJ1-2; 9 bases line up with TRBD1. The CDR3 length is 12 residues. With V trimmed by 7 bases and J by 8 bases, 5 bases remained unmatched. The CDR3 loop reads CASTRTGDGYTF. CDR3 sequence (DNA): TGTGCCAGCACCAGGACAGGGGACGGCTACACCTTC.

Details on this clonotype: A much larger clone lies one base from this, so it may be a read error. This chain connects TRBV12-3 or TRBV12-4 to TRBJ2-7; 10 nucleotides align to TRBD1. This CDR3 contains 14 residues. The DNA of the CDR3 is TGTGTCAGCAGGCCGGGACAGGGGTTTGAGGAGCAGTACTTC. Translated, it gives CVSRPGQGFEEQYF.

Ten or more counts support this clonotype. V usage is TRBV11-1 and J usage is TRBJ1-1; no firm D call. The germline V and J ends were trimmed by 2 bases and 1 base, with 8 bases remaining between them. The CDR3 consists of 14 residues. Per the germline V gene, CDR1 is SGHAT and CDR2 is FQDESV (reference sequence). The CDR3 spells CASSLTSRNTEAFF. The CDR3 DNA reads TGTGCCAGCAGCTTAACGTCCCGGAACACTGAAGCTTTCTTT.

The table lists this clonotype with many counts. The V and J genes are TRBV6-2 or TRBV6-3 and TRBJ2-1, with D unresolved. The germline V and J ends were trimmed by 10 bases and 4 bases, with 14 bases remaining between them. Looked up from germline, CDR1 is MNHEY and CDR2 is SVGEGT. The CDR3 consists of 13 residues. The CDR3 is CATSELLYNEQFF. The CDR3 DNA sequence: TGTGCCACCTCAGAACTGCTATACAATGAGCAGTTCTTC.

This clonotype was recorded many times. CDR3 coding DNA: TGCGCCAGCAGCCAAGAAAGGATAGGGGATACGCAGTATTTT. Its translation: CASSQERIGDTQYF. This chain connects TRBV4-3 to TRBJ2-3; D unclear. Germline V lookup: CDR1 LGHNA, CDR2 YSLEER. The germline V and J ends were trimmed by 0 bases and 6 bases, with 10 bases remaining between them. CDR3 length: 14 amino acids.

Regarding this clonotype: Compared with germline, one end of the junction differs, possibly owing to a read error. This rearrangement joins TRBV29-1 to TRBJ1-4, with no clear D. The V gene's germline CDR1 is SQVTM and CDR2 ANQGSEA. This CDR3 region has 13 residues. CDR3: CSVAATTNGKLFF. In DNA, the CDR3 is TGCAGCGTTGCAGCCACAACTAATGGAAAACTGTTTTTT.

This clonotype was seen many times. V and J are TRBV28 and TRBJ1-1; a weak D match, TRBD1 (6 bases). The CDR3 extends over 12 amino acids. Trimming stripped 4 bases from V and 8 bases from J, with 11 bases between. The germline CDR1 and CDR2 sequences are MDHEN and SYDVKM. CDR3 sequence (DNA): TGTGCCAGCAGTTCTGTAGGACAGGAAGCTTTCTTT. It encodes CASSSVGQEAFF.

This clonotype was seen at least ten times. DNA for the CDR3: TGTGCCAGCAGCTTAAATTCGGGACAGGGTTACGAGCAGTACTTC. Amino acid sequence: CASSLNSGQGYEQYF. The V gene is TRBV7-2, the J gene TRBJ2-7, with TRBD1 identical over 9 bases. The CDR3 runs to 15 residues. The germline V gene has CDR1 SGHTA and CDR2 FQGNSA. The J segment lost 4 bases and the V segment lost 2 bases, leaving 6 bases of the junction unmatched.

This clonotype was counted at least ten times. The rearrangement joins TRBV6-1 to TRBJ2-7, with D perhaps matching TRBD2 (5 bases). Trimming stripped 1 base from V and 7 bases from J, with 11 bases between. The CDR3 is 13 residues long. Germline lookup yields CDR1 MNHNS and CDR2 SASEGT. As DNA, the CDR3 is TGTGCCAGCAGTGAAGTGGGCCCGGGGGAGCAGTACTTC. It yields the protein CASSEVGPGEQYF.

This clonotype was found many times. The V call is TRBV19, the J call TRBJ2-3, with unresolved D. Germline lookup yields CDR1 LNHDA and CDR2 SQIVND (reference sequence). The germline V and J ends were trimmed by 7 bases and 0 bases, with 14 bases remaining between them. The CDR3 extends over 15 amino acids. The CDR3 region has the DNA TGTGCCAGTACTCCGGACCCAACTAGCACAGATACGCAGTATTTT. Translating gives CASTPDPTSTDTQYF.

This clonotype was observed many times. CDR3 sequence: CSASPAGPSEQYF. CDR3 in DNA: TGCAGTGCTAGTCCGGCAGGGCCAAGCGAGCAGTACTTC. The chain links TRBV20-1 to TRBJ2-7; D possibly corresponds to TRBD1 (5 bases). This CDR3 region has 13 residues. V was shortened by 3 bases and J by 6 bases, with 15 bases between the two germline ends. CDR1 DFQATT and CDR2 SNEGSKA come from the germline V gene (reference sequence).

A remark on this clonotype: Given a much more abundant clone one base away, this may be a read error. This chain connects TRBV18 to TRBJ1-5, with D unresolved. The V end lost 2 bases, the J end lost 6 bases, and 14 bases lay between the germline ends. This CDR3 has 15 amino acids. CDR1 KGHSH and CDR2 LQKENI come from the germline V gene. The chain's CDR3 is CASSPAPVAGQPQHF. The DNA for the CDR3 is TGTGCCAGCTCACCAGCTCCGGTGGCGGGTCAGCCCCAGCATTTT.

This clonotype came up many times. In DNA form, the CDR3 reads TGTGCCAGCAGTTCAGCAGGGATAGGGGGCCCCCTTTCCTACGAGCAGTACTTC. It is translated as CASSSAGIGGPLSYEQYF. The rearrangement links TRBV6-5 to TRBJ2-7, with TRBD1 matching 7 bases. V dropped 4 bases and J dropped 1; count of bases not matched to a gene: 16. This CDR3 has 18 residues. Germline assignment: CDR1 MNHEY and CDR2 SVGAGI.

This clonotype was detected ten times or more. The chain is built from TRBV6-7 and TRBJ2-3, with D perhaps matching TRBD2 (7 bases). TRBV6-7 is an open reading frame whose function is uncertain. Deletions cut 6 bases from V and 4 bases from J, with 26 bases between. CDR3 length: 18 amino acids. CDR3 in DNA: TGTGCCAGCAGCCCCGGGCGCGTCGGGGGGCCAGGCTCAGATACGCAGTATTTT. It translates to CASSPGRVGGPGSDTQYF.

The table lists this clonotype with many counts. The rearrangement joins TRBV10-3 to TRBJ2-3; TRBD2 agrees at 14 bases. The V gene end was trimmed by 4 bases and the J gene end by 4 bases; junction bases not matched to a gene: 4. The CDR3 consists of 16 residues. Germline loops: CDR1 ENHRY, CDR2 SYGVKD. CDR3 loop: CAISGGLAGVADTQYF. The DNA for the CDR3 is TGTGCCATCAGTGGGGGACTAGCGGGAGTGGCAGATACGCAGTATTTT.

The sample holds many counts of this clonotype. The V gene is TRBV7-8, the J gene TRBJ2-5; TRBD2 matches at 13 bases. Germline V CDR1 and CDR2: SGHVS, FQNEAQ. This CDR3 spans 16 amino acids. The V gene end was trimmed by 6 bases and the J gene end by 4 bases; junction bases not matched to a gene: 8. For the CDR3, the DNA is TGTGCCAGCAGGATGACTAGCGGGAGGTTGGGAGAGACCCAGTACTTC. Translation: CASRMTSGRLGETQYF.

This clonotype was counted a single time. This may be a read error: a much more frequent sequence differs by one nucleotide. The chain uses TRBV4-2 and TRBJ2-3; D is possibly TRBD1 (7 bases). This CDR3 spans 15 amino acids. Germline CDR1 reads LGHNA; CDR2 reads YNFKEQ. The CDR3 coding sequence is TGTGTCAGCAGCCATCAGCAGGGGGGATCAGATACGCAGTATTTT. This codes for CVSSHQQGGSDTQYF.

In this sample, this clonotype turned up many times. The V gene is TRBV7-2, the J gene TRBJ2-3; D not certain. Deletions cut 5 bases from V and 0 bases from J, with 6 bases between. CDR1 is SGHTA and CDR2 is FQGNSA in the germline V gene. CDR3 length: 13 residues. This chain's CDR3 is CASSPASTDTQYF. The CDR3 DNA is TGTGCCAGCAGCCCAGCTAGCACAGATACGCAGTATTTT. The whole variable domain, remainder taken from reference TRBV7-2 and TRBJ2-3, is GAGVSQSPSNKVTEKGKDVELRCDPISGHTALYWYRQSLGQGLEFLIYFQGNSAPDKSGLPSDRFSAERTGGSVSTLTIQRTQQEDSAVYLCASSPASTDTQYFGPGTRLTVL.

This clonotype was counted many times. J is TRBJ2-3 and V is TRBV7-2; D remains unclear. V lost 1 base and J 6 bases, leaving 11 bases between the germline ends. The CDR3 loop spans 14 amino acids. Germline CDR1 reads SGHTA; CDR2 reads FQGNSA. The CDR3 spells CASSLDRSRDTQYF. CDR3 in DNA: TGTGCCAGCAGCTTAGATCGATCCCGCGATACGCAGTATTTT.

This clonotype was seen repeatedly, ten times or more. This chain joins TRBV9 and TRBJ2-5, with TRBD1 identical over 8 bases. The CDR3 loop spans 16 amino acids. Trimming took 0 bases from V and 5 from J; bases not matched to a gene: 9. Germline CDR1 reads SGDLS; CDR2 reads YYNGEE. CDR3 in amino acids: CASSVGPGGAEETQYF. The CDR3 DNA is TGTGCCAGCAGCGTAGGCCCAGGGGGCGCCGAGGAGACCCAGTACTTC.

Only a few counts were recorded for this clonotype. This chain joins TRBV24-1 and TRBJ2-2, with D hard to call. The CDR3 spans 13 residues. CDR1 is KGHDR and CDR2 is SFDVKD in the germline V gene. The V end lost 5 bases, the J end lost 1 base, and 4 bases lay between the germline ends. In DNA form, the CDR3 reads TGTGCCACCAGTGGACAGAACACCGGGGAGCTGTTTTTT. It specifies CATSGQNTGELFF.

By proportion, this clonotype is medium-sized (0.01 to 0.1%). The chain links TRBV29-1 to TRBJ2-7; D unresolved. Deletions cut 1 base from V and 2 bases from J, with 3 bases between. The germline V gene has CDR1 SQVTM and CDR2 ANQGSEA. The CDR3 is 11 amino acids. The CDR3 protein is CSVEVAYEQYF. The CDR3 DNA sequence: TGCAGCGTTGAAGTGGCCTACGAGCAGTACTTC.

This clonotype was picked up many times. The rearrangement uses TRBV20-1 and TRBJ2-7; 8 bases map to TRBD2. Germline loops: CDR1 DFQATT, CDR2 SNEGSKA (reference sequence). CDR3 length: 16 residues. The trim removed 2 bases at V and 3 bases at J, leaving 12 bases unmatched. CDR3 amino acids: CSARLSARLAHYEQYF. As DNA, the CDR3 is TGCAGTGCTAGACTCTCCGCCAGACTAGCGCACTACGAGCAGTACTTC.

This clonotype appeared many times. In DNA form, the CDR3 reads TGTGCCAGCTCACGGACTAGCGGGGGAGGCTACAATGAGCAGTTCTTC. This sequence encodes CASSRTSGGGYNEQFF. The gene calls are TRBV18 and TRBJ2-1; TRBD2 aligns across 13 bases. The CDR3 extends over 16 amino acids. The junction had 3 bases not matched to a gene; V was cut back by 4 bases and J by 3 bases. Germline V gene data show CDR1 as KGHSH and CDR2 as LQKENI.

This clonotype has ten or more counts. The chain recombines TRBV2 with TRBJ2-5; D possibly matches TRBD1 or TRBD2 (5 bases each). Germline V CDR1 and CDR2: SNHLY, FYNNEI. The CDR3 is 15 residues long. Trimming pared 8 bases from V and 5 bases from J, leaving 21 bases between. DNA of the CDR3: TGTGCCAGCTCAAAGACGGGGCTAGCTTGGGAGACCCAGTACTTC. Translated: CASSKTGLAWETQYF.

This clonotype appeared many times. The genes are TRBV19 and TRBJ2-2; possibly TRBD1 for D (6 bases). The CDR3 sequence is 13 residues long. The V gene's germline CDR1 is LNHDA and CDR2 SQIVND (reference sequence). V lost 2 bases and J lost 6, with 7 bases in between. CDR3 sequence reads: CASSIWGPGELFF. The CDR3 nucleotides read TGTGCCAGTAGTATATGGGGGCCCGGGGAGCTGTTTTTT.

This clonotype was counted many times. A junction boundary mismatches the germline segment, possibly from a read error. J is TRBJ2-5 and V is TRBV3-1, with TRBD2 as a possible D gene (5 bases). The CDR3 covers 14 residues. Germline lookup yields CDR1 LGHDT and CDR2 YNNKEL (reference sequence). This CDR3 reads CASTQTLARETQYF. DNA of the CDR3: TGTGCCAGCACCCAAACGCTAGCCAGGGAGACCCAGTACTTC.